The 7 T cell receptor beta chains below come from one sample, sequenced in a study of blood T cell repertoires in COVID-19. The method was immunoSEQ multiplex PCR; TCRdb's version includes in-frame clones alone and lacks a portion of them. The table records 150,000 to 200,000 clones, around 80% of them present only once. The sequencing sample was made of peripheral blood. The receptors derive from a man between 70 and 80 years old with active or convalescent COVID-19.

The chain couples TRBV28 to TRBJ1-1; the match to TRBD1 covers 9 bases. Germline V gene sequence: CDR1 MDHEN, CDR2 SYDVKM. This CDR3 comprises 14 residues. V lost 2 bases to trimming and J lost 3 bases; unmatched junction nucleotides: 1. The CDR3 protein is CASSLGDRDTEAFF. The CDR3 DNA follows: TGTGCCAGCAGTTTAGGGGACAGGGACACTGAAGCTTTCTTT.

This clone was seen a single time. The J gene is TRBJ2-7, the V gene TRBV3-1 (or the pseudogene TRBV3-2); the match to TRBD1 covers 7 bases. Germline assignment: CDR1 LGHDT and CDR2 YNNKEL (reference sequence). The CDR3 runs 15 residues. Unmatched junction bases numbered 9, after V lost 3 bases and J lost 4 bases. The DNA of the CDR3 is TGTGCCAGCAGCCACAAATGGACAGGCGATTACGAGCAGTACTTC. Encoded protein: CASSHKWTGDYEQYF.

This rearrangement joins TRBV9 to TRBJ1-2, with D unclear. V was shortened by 4 bases and J by 2 bases, with 15 bases between the two germline ends. CDR1 is SGDLS, CDR2 YYNGEE, per germline. The CDR3 totals 15 residues. The CDR3 sequence: CASSSAGRTNYGYTF. CDR3 nucleotides: TGTGCCAGCAGCTCGGCCGGGAGAACAAACTATGGCTACACCTTC.

This chain joins TRBV4-2 and TRBJ1-2; 7 nucleotides agree with TRBD1. This CDR3 comprises 14 residues. The J segment lost 3 bases and the V segment lost 6 bases, leaving 7 bases of the junction unmatched. Germline CDR1 is LGHNA and CDR2 is YNFKEQ. CDR3 nucleotide sequence: TGTGCCAGCAGTACCGTAGGGACAGACTATGGCTACACCTTC. It specifies CASSTVGTDYGYTF.

This clone was counted only a few times. V usage is TRBV5-1 and J usage is TRBJ2-3; D gene unclear. The CDR3 has 13 residues. The germline V and J ends were trimmed by 3 bases and 4 bases, with 9 bases remaining between them. CDR1 is SGHRS, CDR2 YFSETQ, per germline. CDR3 bases: TGCGCCAGCAGCTCGGGTTACGCAGATACGCAGTATTTT. It encodes CASSSGYADTQYF. The complete variable domain, with remaining parts taken from reference TRBV5-1 and TRBJ2-3, reads KAGVTQTPRYLIKTRGQQVTLSCSPISGHRSVSWYQQTPGQGLQFLFEYFSETQRNKGNFPGRFSGRQFSNSRSEMNVSTLELGDSALYLCASSSGYADTQYFGPGTRLTVL.

This chain joins TRBV7-2 and TRBJ2-3; weak D call: TRBD2 (7 bases). Per the germline V gene, CDR1 is SGHTA and CDR2 is FQGNSA. Trimming removed 7 bases at V and 0 bases at J, with 14 bases between. The CDR3 extends over 15 amino acids. The CDR3 reads CASKRRGLSTDTQYF. CDR3 sequence (DNA): TGTGCCAGCAAGAGGCGGGGGCTAAGCACAGATACGCAGTATTTT.

This clone has just one count. The rearrangement uses TRBV5-8 and TRBJ1-2; 7 positions agree with TRBD1. The germline gives CDR1 SGHTS, CDR2 YDEGEE. The ends lost 5 bases at V and 6 bases at J; junction bases unmatched: 13. The CDR3 is 15 residues long. The CDR3 loop is CASSPLPSGGNGYTF. The CDR3 coding sequence is TGTGCCAGCAGTCCCCTGCCTTCAGGGGGGAATGGCTACACCTTC.